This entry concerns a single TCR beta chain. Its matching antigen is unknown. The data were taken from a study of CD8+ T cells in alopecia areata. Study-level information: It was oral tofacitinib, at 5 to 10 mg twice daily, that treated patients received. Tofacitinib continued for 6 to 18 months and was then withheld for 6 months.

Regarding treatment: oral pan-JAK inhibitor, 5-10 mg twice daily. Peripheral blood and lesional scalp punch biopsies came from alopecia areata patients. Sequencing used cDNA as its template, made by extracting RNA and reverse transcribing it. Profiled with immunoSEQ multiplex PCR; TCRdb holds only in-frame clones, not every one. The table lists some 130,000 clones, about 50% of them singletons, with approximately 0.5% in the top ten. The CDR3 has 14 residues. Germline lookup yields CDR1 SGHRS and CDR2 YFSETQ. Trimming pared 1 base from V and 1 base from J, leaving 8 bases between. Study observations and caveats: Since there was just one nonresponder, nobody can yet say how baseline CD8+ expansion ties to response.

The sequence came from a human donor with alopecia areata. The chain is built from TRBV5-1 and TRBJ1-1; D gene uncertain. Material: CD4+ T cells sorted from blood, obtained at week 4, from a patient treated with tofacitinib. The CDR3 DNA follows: TGCGCCAGCAGCTTGTCGGAGGAGAACACTGAAGCTTTCTTT. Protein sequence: CASSLSEENTEAFF.